This T cell receptor (beta chain) was sequenced during a study of blood T cells in healthy people across ages. CDR3 size: 16 residues. Germline V gene data show CDR1 as SGHRS and CDR2 as YFSETQ. J gave up 6 bases and V 0 bases, and 6 bases lay outside the gene matches. This clonotype was seen more than once but under ten times. A sample-barcoded 5' primer and a J-beta primer mix were used in a second PCR of about 7 to 12 cycles. TCRdb redid the calling of the 5' RACE reads with MiXCR, one entry per CDR3 protein. The sample shows about 1,500,000 distinct CDR3 sequences, 40% to 50% of them seen only once.

J is TRBJ2-1 and V is TRBV5-1, with TRBD1 matching 10 bases. The clonotype comes from a woman aged 18-35 years in good health. The sequenced sample was blood. CDR3 region: CASSLADRGISNEQFF. DNA of the CDR3: TGCGCCAGCAGCTTGGCGGACAGGGGGATCAGCAATGAGCAGTTCTTC.